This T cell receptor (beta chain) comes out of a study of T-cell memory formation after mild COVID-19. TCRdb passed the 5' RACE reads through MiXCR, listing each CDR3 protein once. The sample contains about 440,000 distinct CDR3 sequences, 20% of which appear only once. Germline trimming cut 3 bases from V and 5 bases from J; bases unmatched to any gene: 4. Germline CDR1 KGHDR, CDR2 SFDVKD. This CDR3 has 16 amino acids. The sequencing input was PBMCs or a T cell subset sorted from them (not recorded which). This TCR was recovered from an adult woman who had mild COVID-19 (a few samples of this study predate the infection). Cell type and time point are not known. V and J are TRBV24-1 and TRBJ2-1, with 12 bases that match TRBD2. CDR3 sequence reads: CATSDLAGGLNNEQFF. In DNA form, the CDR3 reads TGTGCCACCAGTGATCTAGCGGGAGGGCTGAACAATGAGCAGTTCTTC.